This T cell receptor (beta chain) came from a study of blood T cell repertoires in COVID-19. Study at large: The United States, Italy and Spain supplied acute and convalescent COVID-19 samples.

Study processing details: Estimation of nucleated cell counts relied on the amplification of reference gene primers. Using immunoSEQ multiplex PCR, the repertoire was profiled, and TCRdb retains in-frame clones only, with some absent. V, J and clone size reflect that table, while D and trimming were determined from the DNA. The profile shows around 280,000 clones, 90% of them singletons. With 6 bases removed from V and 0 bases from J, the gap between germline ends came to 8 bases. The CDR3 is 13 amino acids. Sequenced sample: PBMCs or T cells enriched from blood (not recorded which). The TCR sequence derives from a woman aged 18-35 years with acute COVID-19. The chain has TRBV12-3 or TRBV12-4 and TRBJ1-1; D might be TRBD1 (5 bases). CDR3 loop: CASRIQVNTEAFF. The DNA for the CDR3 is TGTGCCAGCAGGATACAGGTGAACACTGAAGCTTTCTTT.